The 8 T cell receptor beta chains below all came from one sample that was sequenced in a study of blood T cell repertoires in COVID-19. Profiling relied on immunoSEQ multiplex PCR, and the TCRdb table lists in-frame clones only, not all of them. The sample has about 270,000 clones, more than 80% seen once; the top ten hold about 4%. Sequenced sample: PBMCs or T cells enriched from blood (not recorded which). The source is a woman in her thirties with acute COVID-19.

CDR3 region: CASRRARDNSPLHF. The CDR3 DNA reads TGTGCCAGCAGGCGGGCCAGAGATAATTCACCCCTCCACTTT. The rearrangement links TRBV27 to TRBJ1-6; D is uncertain. The CDR3 is made up of 14 amino acids. Germline V CDR1 and CDR2: MNHEY, SMNVEV (reference sequence). Trimming pared 6 bases from V and 5 bases from J, leaving 11 bases between.

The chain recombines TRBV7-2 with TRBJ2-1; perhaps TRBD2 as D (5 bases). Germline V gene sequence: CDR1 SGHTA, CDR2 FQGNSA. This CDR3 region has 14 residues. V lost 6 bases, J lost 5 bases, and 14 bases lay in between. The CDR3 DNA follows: TGTGCCAGCAGTCGACCACCCGGGGACAATGAGCAGTTCTTC. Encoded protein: CASSRPPGDNEQFF.

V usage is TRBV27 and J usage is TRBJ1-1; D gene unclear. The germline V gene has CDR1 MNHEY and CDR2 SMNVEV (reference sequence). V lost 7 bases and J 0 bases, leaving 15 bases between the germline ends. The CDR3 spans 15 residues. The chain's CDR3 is CASIPGSALNTEAFF. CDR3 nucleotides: TGTGCCAGCATACCCGGGTCAGCCCTGAACACTGAAGCTTTCTTT.

The CDR3 nucleotides are TGTGCCAGCAGTTTAGCGGGGGCCGGTGGCTACACCTTC. Encoded protein: CASSLAGAGGYTF. V is TRBV12-3 or TRBV12-4 and J is TRBJ1-2; D might be TRBD1 (6 bases). The CDR3 has 13 residues. V was trimmed by 0 bases and J by 7 bases, leaving 9 bases between them.

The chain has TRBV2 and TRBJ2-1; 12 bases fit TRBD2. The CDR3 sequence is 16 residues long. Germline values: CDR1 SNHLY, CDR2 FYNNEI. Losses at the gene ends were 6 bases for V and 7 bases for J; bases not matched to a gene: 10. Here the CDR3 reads CASRRLAGDSGNEQFF. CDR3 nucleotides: TGTGCCAGCAGAAGACTAGCGGGAGATTCCGGGAATGAGCAGTTCTTC.

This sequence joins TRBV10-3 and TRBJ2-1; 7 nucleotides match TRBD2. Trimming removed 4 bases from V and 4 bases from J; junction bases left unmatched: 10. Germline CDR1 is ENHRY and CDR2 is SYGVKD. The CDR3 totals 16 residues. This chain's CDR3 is CAISGSEGGPYNEQFF. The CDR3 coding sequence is TGTGCCATCAGTGGATCGGAGGGAGGGCCTTACAATGAGCAGTTCTTC.

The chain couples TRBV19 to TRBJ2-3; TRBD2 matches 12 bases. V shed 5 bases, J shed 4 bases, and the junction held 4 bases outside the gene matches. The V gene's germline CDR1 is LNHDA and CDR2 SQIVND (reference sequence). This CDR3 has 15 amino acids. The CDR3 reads CASSRTSGRSDTQYF. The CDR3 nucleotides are TGTGCCAGTAGTCGAACTAGCGGGAGGTCAGATACGCAGTATTTT.

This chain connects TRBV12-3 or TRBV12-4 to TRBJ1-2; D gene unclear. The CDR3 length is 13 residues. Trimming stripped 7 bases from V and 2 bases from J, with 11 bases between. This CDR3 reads CASTYGENYGYTF. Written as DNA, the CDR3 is TGTGCCAGCACTTACGGGGAGAACTATGGCTACACCTTC.